The sequence of this TCR beta chain was determined in a study of spatial heterogeneity in lung cancer. Sample time point: sample taken at primary tumor resection. The study sequenced unsorted whole RNA from tumor, nontumor lung or frozen PBMC. Every TCR cDNA molecule carried a tag that served as a unique molecular identifier. Each CDR3 protein is one row after TCRdb ran MiXCR on the 5' RACE reads. The sample includes over 8,500 distinct CDR3 sequences, roughly an eighth of them seen just once. Findings and caveats of the study: Expanded intratumoral alpha and beta TCR counts tracked tumor mutation counts.

The CDR3 extends over 14 amino acids. CDR1 is MNHEY and CDR2 is SMNVEV in the germline V gene (reference sequence). V lost 3 bases to trimming and J lost 10 bases; unmatched junction nucleotides: 8. By sample share, this clonotype is medium-sized. Its antigen is undetermined. In a library made to pick up alpha chains, this beta chain is a stray read with a size that means little. The receptor was isolated from a male donor with early-stage non-small cell lung cancer. This material consisted of lung tumor tissue, taken at surgery. The chain joins TRBV27 to TRBJ2-1; 8 nucleotides match TRBD1. In nucleotides, the CDR3 is TGTGCCAGCAGTTTCAGGGGGCTCGCTATGGAGCAGTTCTTC. As protein: CASSFRGLAMEQFF.